Shown below are 5 T cell receptor beta chains from a single sample sequenced in a study of T cell repertoires in cytomegalovirus infection. The antigens of these receptors remain unknown. TCRdb itself ran the reads through MiXCR, one entry per CDR3 protein. The repertoire holds 340,000 or so distinct CDR3 sequences, 20% to 25% seen once, with roughly 13% in the top ten. Source: cultured PBMCs, taken from culture after CMV antigen stimulation. The receptors shown here come from a human donor in good health (CMV status not recorded). Some clones in this sample may be carry-over from other donors' samples.

This clonotype was seen at least ten times. The J gene is TRBJ1-6, the V gene TRBV7-8; D may be TRBD1 (5 bases). The germline V gene encodes CDR1 SGHVS and CDR2 FQNEAQ. V lost 5 bases and J 6 bases, leaving 11 bases between the germline ends. This CDR3 has 14 residues. CDR3 sequence (DNA): TGTGCCAGCAGCCGGCTAGGGGCTAATTCACCCCTCCACTTT. It yields the protein CASSRLGANSPLHF.

This clonotype has a handful of counts. The chain couples TRBV28 to TRBJ2-7, with TRBD1 identical over 9 bases. The trim removed 6 bases at V and 5 bases at J, leaving 11 bases unmatched. There are 15 residues in the CDR3. Per germline, CDR1 MDHEN and CDR2 SYDVKM. CDR3 loop: CASRGVGQGVHEQYF. The CDR3 coding sequence is TGTGCCAGCAGGGGGGTGGGACAGGGTGTACACGAGCAGTACTTC.

This clonotype has ten or more counts. The chain employs TRBV7-2 and TRBJ2-5; D tentatively fits TRBD1 or TRBD2 (5 bases each). Germline CDR1 is SGHTA and CDR2 is FQGNSA. With 5 bases removed from V and 5 bases from J, the gap between germline ends came to 18 bases. This CDR3 is built from 15 residues. The CDR3 DNA follows: TGTGCCAGCAGCCGAAGGGACGAGAAATGGGAGACCCAGTACTTC. Its translation: CASSRRDEKWETQYF.

This clonotype was observed a few times. The CDR3: CASRGSQQFRGTQYF. The CDR3 nucleotides are TGTGCCAGTAGGGGCAGTCAGCAGTTCAGGGGGACCCAGTACTTC. The chain couples TRBV19 to TRBJ2-5, with a possible D match to TRBD1 (6 bases). The CDR3 runs 15 residues. CDR1 LNHDA and CDR2 SQIVND come from the germline V gene (reference sequence). V gave up 6 bases and J gave up 7 bases, with 21 bases separating them.

This clonotype was seen only a few times. The V and J genes are TRBV11-3 and TRBJ1-1; D is perhaps TRBD1 (5 bases). Trimming removed 2 bases at V and 4 bases at J, with 11 bases between. This CDR3 has 14 amino acids. Germline CDR1 SGHNT, CDR2 YENEEA. CDR3 coding DNA: TGTGCCAGCAGCTTAAGGGGAATGGGCACTGAAGCTTTCTTT. Protein sequence: CASSLRGMGTEAFF.